This TCR beta chain stems from a study of cytomegalovirus exposure and HLA in healthy donors. With 60 Vbeta and 13 Jbeta primers, the PCR was carried out. Here immunoSEQ multiplex PCR was the method, and the copy in TCRdb shows in-frame clones only, minus some. The data hold about 120,000 clones, with roughly 79% observed a single time. CDR1 and CDR2 from the germline V gene are GTSNPN and SVGIG (reference sequence). V gave up 2 bases and J gave up 0 bases; unmatched junction bases: 4. The CDR3 consists of 16 residues. General study findings and limits: An analysis was carried out later, and it reportedly showed fewer N-insertions in an Asian-associated ancestry cluster than the 666-donor mean. An apparent linkage of common viral pathogens to several of the most significant clusters emerged in a later analysis.

For this clone: Antigen: not known.

This sequence joins TRBV30 and TRBJ2-3, with TRBD1 matching over 11 bases. Input material: PBMCs. The TCR comes from a woman in her 40s in good health and CMV-seronegative. CDR3: CAWSLGQGVSTDTQYF. In DNA form, the CDR3 reads TGTGCCTGGAGTCTGGGACAGGGGGTCAGCACAGATACGCAGTATTTT.